The 15 T cell receptor beta chains below all came from one sample that was sequenced in a study of T cell responses to AZD1222 COVID-19 vaccine. Profiled with immunoSEQ multiplex PCR; TCRdb holds only in-frame clones, not every one. The sample lists over 95,000 clones; approximately 90% were seen once. The sample was peripheral blood, taken on day 0 of AZD1222 vaccination. The receptors here all came from an adult in good health.

The chain uses TRBV3-1 (or the pseudogene TRBV3-2) and TRBJ2-7; D is ambiguous. The CDR3 is made up of 12 amino acids. Trimming removed 4 bases from V and 6 bases from J, with 10 bases in between. Germline V gene sequence: CDR1 LGHDT, CDR2 YNNKEL (reference sequence). The CDR3 bases are TGTGCCAGCAGCCCGACATCGGGCGAGCAGTACTTC. This translates into CASSPTSGEQYF.

This clone was found many times. This chain uses TRBV6-5 with TRBJ2-3; D ambiguous. Germline V gene lookup returns CDR1 MNHEY and CDR2 SVGAGI. V was trimmed by 8 bases and J by 4 bases, leaving 16 bases between them. CDR3 size: 14 residues. The CDR3 protein is CASLPQEIADTQYF. In nucleotides, the CDR3 is TGTGCCAGCCTACCCCAGGAAATTGCAGATACGCAGTATTTT.

The chain employs TRBV28 and TRBJ2-7; TRBD1 or TRBD2 may be the D gene (6 bases each). Trimming stripped 5 bases from V and 7 bases from J, with 21 bases between. The length of the CDR3 is 15 residues. Germline V gives CDR1 MDHEN, CDR2 SYDVKM. The CDR3 loop reads CASSAAGQGVGEQYF. CDR3 in DNA: TGTGCCAGCAGTGCTGCGGGACAAGGGGTCGGGGAGCAGTACTTC.

The rearrangement joins TRBV28 to TRBJ2-2, with TRBD1 matching 7 bases. The V and J ends lost 5 bases and 4 bases, in that order; junction bases with no gene match: 7. This CDR3 region has 15 residues. From germline, CDR1 is MDHEN and CDR2 SYDVKM. The CDR3 loop reads CASSPAGTATGELFF. CDR3 coding DNA: TGTGCCAGCAGTCCAGCCGGGACAGCCACCGGGGAGCTGTTTTTT.

The genes are TRBV12-5 and TRBJ1-5; no firm D call. Germline assignment: CDR1 LGHNT and CDR2 FRNRAP. The CDR3 length is 15 residues. V was cut by 2 bases and J by 9 bases, with 17 bases left in between. The CDR3 DNA reads as TGTGCTAGTGGTTTGCCCCCAGACTCCTCCTGGCCCCAGCATTTT. Its translation is CASGLPPDSSWPQHF.

The sample holds one count of this clone. The chain carries TRBV19 and TRBJ2-2; perhaps TRBD2 as D (6 bases). The germline gives CDR1 LNHDA, CDR2 SQIVND (reference sequence). CDR3 length equals 16 residues. V lost 7 bases and J 6 bases, leaving 21 bases between the germline ends. This CDR3 reads CASTTLGLYGAGELFF. Written as DNA, the CDR3 is TGTGCCAGTACCACTCTGGGACTTTACGGAGCCGGGGAGCTGTTTTTT.

This sequence joins TRBV21-1 and TRBJ2-3; the table names TRBD1, a call not compared with the DNA. TRBV21-1 is listed as a pseudogene. The CDR3 is made up of 17 amino acids. Here the CDR3 reads CASSESLQGPQADTQYF. In DNA, the CDR3 is TGTGCCAGCAGCGAATCCTTACAGGGGCCTCAAGCAGATACGCAGTATTTT.

The chain employs TRBV20-1 and TRBJ2-7; 10 bases agree with TRBD1. The CDR3 is 14 amino acids. Losses at the gene ends were 3 bases for V and 7 bases for J; bases not matched to a gene: 9. CDR1 is DFQATT and CDR2 is SNEGSKA in the germline V gene (reference sequence). The CDR3 is CSASRQGAGPEQYF. The DNA of the CDR3 is TGCAGTGCTAGTCGACAGGGGGCAGGTCCTGAGCAGTACTTC.

CDR3 in amino acids: CASSPPGGGNSPLHF. As DNA, the CDR3 is TGTGCCAGCAGCCCCCCCGGGGGCGGGAATTCACCCCTCCACTTT. The chain is built from TRBV5-4 and TRBJ1-6, with D possibly TRBD1 on 6 matching bases. In germline, CDR1 is SGHNT, CDR2 YYREEE (reference sequence). V gave up 4 bases and J gave up 7 bases, with 15 bases separating them. There are 15 residues in the CDR3.

J is TRBJ2-7 and V is TRBV7-2; D is unresolved. Trimming cost V 2 bases and J 0 bases, with 2 bases left between them. In germline, CDR1 is SGHTA, CDR2 FQGNSA. This CDR3 is 12 amino acids long. In nucleotides, the CDR3 is TGTGCCAGCAGCTTAATCTCCTACGAGCAGTACTTC. The encoded protein is CASSLISYEQYF.

This clone was seen only once. V is TRBV5-1 and J is TRBJ2-7, with D possibly being TRBD1 (5 bases). Germline loops: CDR1 SGHRS, CDR2 YFSETQ. This CDR3 is built from 14 residues. With 3 bases removed from V and 2 bases from J, the gap between germline ends came to 12 bases. The DNA for the CDR3 is TGCGCCAGCAGCTATCAGGGCTACGCCTACGAGCAGTACTTC. As protein: CASSYQGYAYEQYF.

The chain links TRBV4-2 to TRBJ1-3; unclear D gene. Germline CDR1 LGHNA, CDR2 YNFKEQ. Between the trimmed V and J ends, which lost 0 bases and 0 bases, there was a span of 6 bases. This CDR3 has 15 amino acids. DNA of the CDR3: TGTGCCAGCAGCCAAGATCCCGACTCTGGAAACACCATATATTTT. It yields the protein CASSQDPDSGNTIYF.

J is TRBJ2-7 and V is TRBV18, with D possibly TRBD1 on 5 matching bases. The germline V and J ends were trimmed by 2 bases and 4 bases, with 9 bases remaining between them. The CDR3 contains 13 residues. Germline loops: CDR1 KGHSH, CDR2 LQKENI. The CDR3 protein is CASSPGASYEQYF. In DNA, the CDR3 is TGTGCCAGCTCACCAGGGGCCTCATACGAGCAGTACTTC.

The J gene is TRBJ2-7, the V gene TRBV7-3; D is possibly TRBD1 (6 bases). CDR3 length equals 13 residues. Germline V CDR1 and CDR2: SGHTA, FQGTGA. V was trimmed by 3 bases and J by 4 bases, leaving 10 bases between them. CDR3 nucleotides: TGTGCCAGCAGCTTGATGAGGGGGTACGAGCAGTACTTC. It yields the protein CASSLMRGYEQYF.

The chain is built from TRBV3-1 (or the pseudogene TRBV3-2) and TRBJ1-1, with D perhaps matching TRBD1 (5 bases). CDR1 and CDR2 (germline): LGHDT, YNNKEL (reference sequence). The CDR3 length is 18 residues. Between the trimmed V and J ends, which lost 3 bases and 0 bases, there was a span of 20 bases. CDR3 coding DNA: TGTGCCAGCAGCCAGACCTTAGGTGGGGGAATTATGAACACTGAAGCTTTCTTT. Translated: CASSQTLGGGIMNTEAFF.